The subject of this entry is one T cell receptor (beta chain). The protocol attached unique molecular identifiers to individual cDNA molecules. From the 5' RACE reads, TCRdb called clonotypes with MiXCR, one entry per CDR3 protein. Of fewer than 40,000 distinct CDR3 sequences listed, 5.5% to 7.5% are singletons. The data derive from a study of early T cells in non-severe SARS-CoV-2 infection. CDR1 and CDR2 (germline): SGHAT, FQNNGV. The length of the CDR3 is 15 residues. V gave up 5 bases and J gave up 1 base, with 14 bases separating them. V and J are TRBV11-2 and TRBJ2-5, with D perhaps being TRBD1 or TRBD2 (5 bases each). Sequencing was performed on whole blood. The sequence was obtained from an adult who was a healthcare worker with PCR-confirmed SARS-CoV-2 infection or an uninfected control (not recorded which). CDR3 in DNA: TGTGCCAGCAGCCGGGACCCAGCGGTCCAAGAGACCCAGTACTTC. Protein sequence: CASSRDPAVQETQYF.